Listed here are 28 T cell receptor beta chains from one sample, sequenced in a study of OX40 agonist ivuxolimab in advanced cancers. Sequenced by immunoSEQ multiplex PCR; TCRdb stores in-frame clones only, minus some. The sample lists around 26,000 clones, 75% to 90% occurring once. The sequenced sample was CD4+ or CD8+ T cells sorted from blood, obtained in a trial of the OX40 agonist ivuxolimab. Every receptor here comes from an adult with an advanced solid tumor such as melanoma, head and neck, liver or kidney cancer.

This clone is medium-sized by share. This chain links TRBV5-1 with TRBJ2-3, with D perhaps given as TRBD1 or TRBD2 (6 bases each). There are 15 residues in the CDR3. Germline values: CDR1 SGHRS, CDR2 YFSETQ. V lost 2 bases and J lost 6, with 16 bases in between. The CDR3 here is CASSLNGGPLDTQYF. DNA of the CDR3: TGCGCCAGCAGCTTAAACGGGGGCCCCCTCGATACGCAGTATTTT.

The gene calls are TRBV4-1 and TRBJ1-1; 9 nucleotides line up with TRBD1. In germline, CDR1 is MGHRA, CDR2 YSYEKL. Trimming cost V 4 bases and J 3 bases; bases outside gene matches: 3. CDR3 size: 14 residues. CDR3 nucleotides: TGCGCCAGCAGCCGGGACAGGGTTGACACTGAAGCTTTCTTT. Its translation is CASSRDRVDTEAFF.

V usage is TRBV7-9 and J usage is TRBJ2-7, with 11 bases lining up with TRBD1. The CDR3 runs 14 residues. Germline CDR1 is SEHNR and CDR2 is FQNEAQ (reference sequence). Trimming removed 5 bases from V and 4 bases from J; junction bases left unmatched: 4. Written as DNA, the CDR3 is TGTGCCAGCAGCGTGGGACAGGGGGATTACGAGCAGTACTTC. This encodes CASSVGQGDYEQYF.

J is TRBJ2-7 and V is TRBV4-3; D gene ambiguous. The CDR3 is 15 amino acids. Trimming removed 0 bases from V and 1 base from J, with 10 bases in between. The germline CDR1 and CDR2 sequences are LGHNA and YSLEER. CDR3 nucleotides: TGCGCCAGCAGCCAAGAAGCATCACAGTCCTACGAGCAGTACTTC. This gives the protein CASSQEASQSYEQYF.

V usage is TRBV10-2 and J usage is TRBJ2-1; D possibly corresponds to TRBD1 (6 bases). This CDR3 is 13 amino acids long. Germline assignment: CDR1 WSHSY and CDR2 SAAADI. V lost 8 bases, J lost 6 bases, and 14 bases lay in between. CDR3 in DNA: TGCGCCAGCCTCACAGGGCAGCGCAATGAGCAGTTCTTC. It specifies CASLTGQRNEQFF.

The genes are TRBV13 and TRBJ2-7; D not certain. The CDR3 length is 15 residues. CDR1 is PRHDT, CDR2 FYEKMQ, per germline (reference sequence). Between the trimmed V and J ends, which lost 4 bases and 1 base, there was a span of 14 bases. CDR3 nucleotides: TGTGCCAGCAGCTCCGACCGATCCTTTTCCTACGAGCAGTACTTC. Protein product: CASSSDRSFSYEQYF.

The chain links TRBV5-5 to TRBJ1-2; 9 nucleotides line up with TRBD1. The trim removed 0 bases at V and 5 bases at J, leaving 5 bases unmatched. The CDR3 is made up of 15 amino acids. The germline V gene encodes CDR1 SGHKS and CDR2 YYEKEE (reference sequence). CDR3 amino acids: CASSLVQGAGYGYTF. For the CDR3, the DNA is TGTGCCAGCAGCTTGGTACAGGGGGCCGGGTATGGCTACACCTTC. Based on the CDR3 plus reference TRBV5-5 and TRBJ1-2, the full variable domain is DAGVTQSPTHLIKTRGQQVTLRCSPISGHKSVSWYQQVLGQGPQFIFQYYEKEERGRGNFPDRFSARQFPNYSSELNVNALLLGDSALYLCASSLVQGAGYGYTFGSGTRLTVV.

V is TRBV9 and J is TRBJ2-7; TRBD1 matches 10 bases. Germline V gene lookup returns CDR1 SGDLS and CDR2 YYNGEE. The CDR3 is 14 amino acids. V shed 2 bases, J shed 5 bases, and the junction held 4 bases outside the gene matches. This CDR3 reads CASSVAGTGDEQYF. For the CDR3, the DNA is TGTGCCAGCAGCGTTGCTGGGACAGGGGACGAGCAGTACTTC.

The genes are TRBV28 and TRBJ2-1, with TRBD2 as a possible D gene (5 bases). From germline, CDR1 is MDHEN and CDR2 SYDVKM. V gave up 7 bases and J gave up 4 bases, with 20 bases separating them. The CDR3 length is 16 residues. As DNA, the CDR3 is TGTGCCAGCAATGTAGGTTTTCCGGGAACTTACAATGAGCAGTTCTTC. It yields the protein CASNVGFPGTYNEQFF.

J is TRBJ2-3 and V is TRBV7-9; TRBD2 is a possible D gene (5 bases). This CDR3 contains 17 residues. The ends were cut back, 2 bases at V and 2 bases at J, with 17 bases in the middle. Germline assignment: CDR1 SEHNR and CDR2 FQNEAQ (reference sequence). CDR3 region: CASSLTTRPSLTDTQYF. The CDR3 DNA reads TGTGCCAGCAGCTTAACAACTAGACCCAGTCTCACAGATACGCAGTATTTT.

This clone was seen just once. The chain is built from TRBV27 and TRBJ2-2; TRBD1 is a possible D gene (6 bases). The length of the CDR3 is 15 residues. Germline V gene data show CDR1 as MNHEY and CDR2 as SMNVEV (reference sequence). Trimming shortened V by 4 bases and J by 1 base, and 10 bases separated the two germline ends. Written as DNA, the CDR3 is TGTGCCAGCAGTTCTGGACAGAAGAACACCGGGGAGCTGTTTTTT. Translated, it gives CASSSGQKNTGELFF.

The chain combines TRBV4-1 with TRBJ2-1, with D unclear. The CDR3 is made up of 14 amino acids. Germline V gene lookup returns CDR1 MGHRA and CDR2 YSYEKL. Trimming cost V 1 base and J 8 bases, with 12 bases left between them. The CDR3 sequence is CASSQVDLLDEQFF. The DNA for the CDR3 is TGCGCCAGCAGCCAAGTCGACCTGCTTGATGAGCAGTTCTTC.

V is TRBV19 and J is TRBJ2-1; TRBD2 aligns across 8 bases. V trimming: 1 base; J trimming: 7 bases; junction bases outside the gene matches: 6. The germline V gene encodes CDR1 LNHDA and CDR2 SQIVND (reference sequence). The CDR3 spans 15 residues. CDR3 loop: CASSIAGGHRNEQFF. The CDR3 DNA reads TGTGCCAGTAGTATAGCGGGGGGGCATAGGAATGAGCAGTTCTTC.

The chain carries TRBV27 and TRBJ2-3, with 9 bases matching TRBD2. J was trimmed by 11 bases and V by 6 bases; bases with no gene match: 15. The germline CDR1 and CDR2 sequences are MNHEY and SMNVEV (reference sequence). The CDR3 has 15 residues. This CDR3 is CASRTPGLAEVMQYF. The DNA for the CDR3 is TGTGCCAGCAGGACACCGGGACTAGCTGAGGTCATGCAGTATTTT.

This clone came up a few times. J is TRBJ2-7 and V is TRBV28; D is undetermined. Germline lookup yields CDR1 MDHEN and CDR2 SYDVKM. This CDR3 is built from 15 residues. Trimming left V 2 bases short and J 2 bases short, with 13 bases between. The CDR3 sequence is CASSLGPIRAYEQYF. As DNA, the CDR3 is TGTGCCAGCAGTTTAGGGCCCATCCGGGCCTACGAGCAGTACTTC. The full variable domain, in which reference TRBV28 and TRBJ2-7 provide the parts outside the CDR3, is DVKVTQSSRYLVKRTGEKVFLECVQDMDHENMFWYRQDPGLGLRLIYFSYDVKMKEKGDIPEGYSVSREKKERFSLILESASTNQTSMYLCASSLGPIRAYEQYFGPGTRLTVT.

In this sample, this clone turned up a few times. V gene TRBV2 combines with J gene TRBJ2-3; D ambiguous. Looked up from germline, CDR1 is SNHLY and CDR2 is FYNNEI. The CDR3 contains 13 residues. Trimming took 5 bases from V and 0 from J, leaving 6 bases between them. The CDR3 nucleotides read TGTGCCAGCAGTCCGGATAGCACAGATACGCAGTATTTT. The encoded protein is CASSPDSTDTQYF. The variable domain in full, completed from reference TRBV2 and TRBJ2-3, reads EPEVTQTPSHQVTQMGQEVILRCVPISNHLYFYWYRQILGQKVEFLVSFYNNEISEKSEIFDDQFSVERPDGSNFTLKIRSTKLEDSAMYFCASSPDSTDTQYFGPGTRLTVL.

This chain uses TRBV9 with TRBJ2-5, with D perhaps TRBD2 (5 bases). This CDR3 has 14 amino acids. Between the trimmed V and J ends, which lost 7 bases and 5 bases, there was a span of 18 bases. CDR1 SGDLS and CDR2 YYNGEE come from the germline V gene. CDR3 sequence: CASGPLEDSETQYF. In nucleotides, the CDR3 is TGTGCCAGCGGCCCCCTGGAGGATTCGGAGACCCAGTACTTC. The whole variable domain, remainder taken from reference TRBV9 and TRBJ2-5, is DSGVTQTPKHLITATGQRVTLRCSPRSGDLSVYWYQQSLDQGLQFLIQYYNGEERAKGNILERFSAQQFPDLHSELNLSSLELGDSALYFCASGPLEDSETQYFGPGTRLLVL.

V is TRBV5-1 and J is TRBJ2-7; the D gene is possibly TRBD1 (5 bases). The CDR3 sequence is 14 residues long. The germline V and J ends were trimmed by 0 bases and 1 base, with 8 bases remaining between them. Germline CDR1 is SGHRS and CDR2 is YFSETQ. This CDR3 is CASSLGAGSYEQYF. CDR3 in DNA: TGCGCCAGCAGCTTGGGGGCAGGGTCCTACGAGCAGTACTTC.

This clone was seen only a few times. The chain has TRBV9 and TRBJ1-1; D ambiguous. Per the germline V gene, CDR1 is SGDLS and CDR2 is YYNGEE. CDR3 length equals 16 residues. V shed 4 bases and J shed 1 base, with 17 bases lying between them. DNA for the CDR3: TGTGCCAGCAGCTCCACCTTTATGGCCGCGAACACTGAAGCTTTCTTT. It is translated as CASSSTFMAANTEAFF.

The CDR3 sequence: CASSLLPPGLGLELFF. The DNA for the CDR3 is TGTGCCAGCAGCTTACTCCCACCGGGACTAGGCTTGGAGCTGTTTTTT. The gene calls are TRBV7-2 and TRBJ2-2; 8 bases map to TRBD2. After removal of 2 bases from V and 10 bases from J, the junction contained 12 bases not matched to a gene. CDR3 length equals 16 residues. Germline CDR1 reads SGHTA; CDR2 reads FQGNSA.

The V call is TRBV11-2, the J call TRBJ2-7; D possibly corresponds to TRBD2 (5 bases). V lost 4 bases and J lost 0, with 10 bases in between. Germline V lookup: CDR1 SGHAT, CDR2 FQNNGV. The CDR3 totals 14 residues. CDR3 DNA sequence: TGTGCCAGCAGCTCGAGGACTGGCTCCTACGAGCAGTACTTC. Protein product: CASSSRTGSYEQYF.

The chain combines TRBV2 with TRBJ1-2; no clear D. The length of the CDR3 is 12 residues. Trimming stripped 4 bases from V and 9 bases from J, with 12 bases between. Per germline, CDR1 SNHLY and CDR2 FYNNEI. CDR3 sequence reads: CASSGPRMSYTF. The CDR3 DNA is TGTGCCAGCAGTGGACCGCGTATGAGCTACACCTTC. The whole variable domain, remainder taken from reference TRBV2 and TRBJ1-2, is EPEVTQTPSHQVTQMGQEVILRCVPISNHLYFYWYRQILGQKVEFLVSFYNNEISEKSEIFDDQFSVERPDGSNFTLKIRSTKLEDSAMYFCASSGPRMSYTFGSGTRLTVV.

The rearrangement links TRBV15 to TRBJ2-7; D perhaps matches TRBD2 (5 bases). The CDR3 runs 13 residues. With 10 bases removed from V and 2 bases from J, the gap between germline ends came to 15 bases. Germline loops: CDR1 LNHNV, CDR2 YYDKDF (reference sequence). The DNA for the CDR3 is TGTGCCATCGGAACGGGATCGGCCTACGAGCAGTACTTC. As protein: CAIGTGSAYEQYF.

CDR3 protein: CASSPQSTDTQYF. The CDR3 nucleotides read TGTGCCAGCTCACCACAGAGCACAGATACGCAGTATTTT. This rearrangement joins TRBV18 to TRBJ2-3; D is uncertain. Germline CDR1 KGHSH, CDR2 LQKENI. V lost 1 base to trimming and J lost 0 bases, with 2 bases between them. This CDR3 has 13 amino acids.

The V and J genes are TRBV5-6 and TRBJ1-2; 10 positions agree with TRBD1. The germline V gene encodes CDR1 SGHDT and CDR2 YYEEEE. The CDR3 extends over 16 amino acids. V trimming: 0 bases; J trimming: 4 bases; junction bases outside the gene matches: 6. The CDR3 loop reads CASSLAGTGDFYGYTF. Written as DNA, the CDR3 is TGTGCCAGCAGCTTGGCCGGGACAGGGGATTTCTATGGCTACACCTTC.

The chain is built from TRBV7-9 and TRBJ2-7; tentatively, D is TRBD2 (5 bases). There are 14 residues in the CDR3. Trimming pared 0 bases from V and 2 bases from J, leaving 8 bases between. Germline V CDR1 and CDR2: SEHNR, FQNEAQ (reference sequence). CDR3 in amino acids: CASSLARAAYEQYF. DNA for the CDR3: TGTGCCAGCAGCTTAGCGCGGGCAGCCTACGAGCAGTACTTC.

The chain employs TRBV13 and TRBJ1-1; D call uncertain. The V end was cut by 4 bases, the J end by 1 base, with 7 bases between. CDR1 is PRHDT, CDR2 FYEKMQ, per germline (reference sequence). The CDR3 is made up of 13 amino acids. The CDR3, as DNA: TGTGCCAGCAGCTCCCGACAGAACACTGAAGCTTTCTTT. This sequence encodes CASSSRQNTEAFF.

The CDR3 reads CASSPGDLNTDTQYF. The CDR3 nucleotides are TGTGCCAGCAGCCCTGGTGACTTAAACACAGATACGCAGTATTTT. The chain is built from TRBV5-6 and TRBJ2-3; D ambiguous. V was pared by 4 bases and J by 2 bases, with 14 bases between. This CDR3 contains 15 residues. Per germline, CDR1 SGHDT and CDR2 YYEEEE. The complete variable domain, with remaining parts taken from reference TRBV5-6 and TRBJ2-3, reads DAGVTQSPTHLIKTRGQQVTLRCSPKSGHDTVSWYQQALGQGPQFIFQYYEEEERQRGNFPDRFSGHQFPNYSSELNVNALLLGDSALYLCASSPGDLNTDTQYFGPGTRLTVL.